A selection of T cell receptor beta chains follows, all from one sample in a study of cytomegalovirus exposure and HLA in healthy donors. Generated by immunoSEQ multiplex PCR, the TCRdb table keeps only in-frame clones and is missing some. Of hundreds of thousands of clones listed, around 80% are singletons. Specimen: PBMCs. The source is a man aged 18 to 30 in good health and CMV-seronegative. The CDR3 runs from the conserved cysteine through the conserved F or W. The D gene is left open where the match is weak. Not every row has a clone size; where given, it reads once, few, many or a size class.

v_gene	abundance	j_gene	d_gene	CDR3nt	CDR3aa
TRBV2	once	TRBJ1-1	-	TGTGCCAGCCACAGCAATCTGAACACTGAAGCTTTCTTT	CASHSNLNTEAFF
TRBV19	once	TRBJ2-1	TRBD2	TGTGCCAGTAGTGGGGGTTTTAGCGGGAGTAGGTATGAGCAGTTCTTC	CASSGGFSGSRYEQFF
TRBV9	-	TRBJ2-2	-	TGTGCCAGCAGCAGGGAGTCGAACACCGGGGAGCTGTTTTTT	CASSRESNTGELFF
TRBV2	-	TRBJ2-7	TRBD1	TGTGCCAGCAGTGAAGCGCGACAGGGGGCTTACGAGCAGTACTTC	CASSEARQGAYEQYF
TRBV5-8	-	TRBJ2-2	TRBD1	TGTGCCAGCAGCTCCACCGGGACAGGGGCAGGGGAGCTGTTTTTT	CASSSTGTGAGELFF
TRBV30	-	TRBJ1-3	-	TGTGCCTGGAGGATTACCGGGTCTAAGAACACCATATATTTT	CAWRITGSKNTIYF
TRBV7-9	-	TRBJ2-2	TRBD1	TGTGCCAGCAGCCCTGGGGGACAGGGCCTGGGGGGACACACCGGGGAGCTGTTTTTT	CASSPGGQGLGGHTGELFF
TRBV29-1	few	TRBJ2-7	TRBD1	TGCTCAATGGAGACAGGGGTTGGCGAGCAGTACTTC	CSMETGVGEQYF
TRBV7-9	-	TRBJ2-7	-	TGTGCCAGCAGCTTTTCCGGGGTGTCGGGCGAGCAGTACTTC	CASSFSGVSGEQYF
TRBV6-1	once	TRBJ1-3	-	TGTGCCAGCAAGGGGGGGGGCGGAAACACCATATATTTT	CASKGGGGNTIYF
TRBV11-2	-	TRBJ2-1	-	TGTGCCAGCAGCTTAGTGGGGGCTTACGGCAATGAGCAGTTCTTC	CASSLVGAYGNEQFF
TRBV30	-	TRBJ2-3	-	TGTGCCTGGAGTGTAATGGCGGGAACAGATACGCAGTATTTT	CAWSVMAGTDTQYF
TRBV4-2	once	TRBJ2-1	TRBD2	TGTGCCAGCAGCCAAGGAGAGCGGGAGGGCCCCTACAATGAGCAGTTCTTC	CASSQGEREGPYNEQFF
TRBV6-5	-	TRBJ1-1	TRBD1	TGTGCCAGCAGTCAGGACAGGAGGGGGAACACTGAAGCTTTCTTT	CASSQDRRGNTEAFF
TRBV5-5	-	TRBJ1-5	-	TGTGCCAGCAGCTTCGAGGGTTATAGCAATCAGCCCCAGCATTTT	CASSFEGYSNQPQHF
TRBV30	few	TRBJ1-4	TRBD1	TGTGCCGGGACAGGGGGCTTTGCTAATGAAAAACTGTTTTTT	CAGTGGFANEKLFF
TRBV11-2	-	TRBJ2-7	-	TGTGCCAGCAGCCGCACGGCCGGGTTAGGCGAGCAGTACTTC	CASSRTAGLGEQYF
TRBV2	-	TRBJ2-1	TRBD2	TGTGCCAGCAGGGCCGGGACTAGCGGGATTAATGAGCAGTTCTTC	CASRAGTSGINEQFF
TRBV6-6	-	TRBJ2-7	TRBD1	TGTGCCAGCAGTTACAGAGGACAGGGGAGGGAGCAGTACTTC	CASSYRGQGREQYF
TRBV6-6	-	TRBJ1-2	-	TGTGCCAGCAGTTTGGGCTTTGAAAAACCTCTTGGGGGCTACACCTTC	CASSLGFEKPLGGYTF
TRBV5-1	once	TRBJ2-3	TRBD2	TGCGCCAGCAGAACGACTAGCGGGATCGAAGGTACGCAGTATTTT	CASRTTSGIEGTQYF
TRBV19	few	TRBJ1-2	TRBD1	TGTGCCAGTAGTTCGAGGACAGGGGTCTATGGCTACACCTTC	CASSSRTGVYGYTF
TRBV11-2	once	TRBJ2-7	TRBD2	TGTGCCAGCAGCTTGGCCCTAGCGGGAGCATTCGAGCAGTACTTC	CASSLALAGAFEQYF
TRBV19	few	TRBJ2-7	-	TGTGCCAGTACCGACAGGTTGGGGGAGCAGTACTTC	CASTDRLGEQYF
TRBV28	-	TRBJ2-4	TRBD2	TGTGCCAGCTATCCCGGGGGGGGCCAAAAAAACATTCAGTACTTC	CASYPGGGQKNIQYF
TRBV6-6	-	TRBJ2-7	-	TGTGCCACTCTAGAAACCGGGTCCCACTACGAGCAGTACTTC	CATLETGSHYEQYF
TRBV28	-	TRBJ2-7	-	TGTGCCAGCAGTTTTACCAGTACGAGGCACGAGCAGTACTTC	CASSFTSTRHEQYF
TRBV2	-	TRBJ1-2	-	TGTGCCAGCAGGGGGAGATCGAACTATGGCTACACCTTC	CASRGRSNYGYTF
TRBV2	-	TRBJ1-1	TRBD1	TGTGCCAGCAGCAGGACAGGGGTGGACACTGAAGCTTTCTTT	CASSRTGVDTEAFF
TRBV10-3	-	TRBJ1-2	-	TGTGCCATCAGCAGGGGACAAGACAGCTTCTATGGCTACACCTTC	CAISRGQDSFYGYTF
TRBV13	few	TRBJ2-7	TRBD1	TGTGCCAGCAGCTGGAGTGACAGGGGGAGCTACGAGCAGTACTTC	CASSWSDRGSYEQYF
TRBV19	-	TRBJ1-1	-	TGTGCCAGTAGTATAGTGGGGTTTGCGGGCACTGAAGCTTTCTTT	CASSIVGFAGTEAFF
TRBV19	-	TRBJ1-1	-	TGTGCCAGTAGGCGGGGTTGGGCAGAGGACGAAGCTTTCTTT	CASRRGWAEDEAFF
TRBV29-1	-	TRBJ2-1	-	TGCAGCGTTCTGACTGACCTCTACAATGAGCAGTTCTTC	CSVLTDLYNEQFF
TRBV11-1	-	TRBJ2-3	TRBD1	TGTGCCAGCAGCCAAGGGGGCAGGGGCACAGATACGCAGTATTTT	CASSQGGRGTDTQYF
TRBV6-1	-	TRBJ2-5	-	TGTGCCAGCAGTGAACAGGGACTGGGGACCCAGTACTTC	CASSEQGLGTQYF
TRBV14	-	TRBJ1-1	-	TGTGCCAGCAGCTCGAGACAGGCGAACACTGAAGCTTTCTTT	CASSSRQANTEAFF
TRBV7-9	-	TRBJ1-1	-	TGTGCCAGCAGCTTAGGCGGGCGTGCTGAAGCTTTCTTT	CASSLGGRAEAFF
TRBV4-1	-	TRBJ2-1	-	TGCGCCAGCAGCCAAGAGTCTACGGCTAGCGCGAGCTCCTACAATGAGCAGTTCTTC	CASSQESTASASSYNEQFF
TRBV28	-	TRBJ1-2	TRBD1	TGTGCCAGCAGTCCGGACAGGGAAGACTATGGCTACACCTTC	CASSPDREDYGYTF
TRBV27	once	TRBJ2-2	-	TGTGCCAGCAATGGGGGGTACGGGGAGCTGTTTTTT	CASNGGYGELFF
TRBV6-5	-	TRBJ2-4	TRBD1	TGTGCCAGCAGTTACCAGGGGGCGTCGCACTTC	CASSYQGASHF
TRBV25-1	-	TRBJ1-2	-	TGTGCCAGCAGTGCTCCCGGGACTCCGCTAGGCTACACCTTC	CASSAPGTPLGYTF
TRBV29-1	few	TRBJ1-1	TRBD1	TGCAGCGTTGAATCCCAAGGGGGCTCCACTGAAGCTTTCTTT	CSVESQGGSTEAFF
TRBV28	few	TRBJ2-5	TRBD2	TGTGCCAGCAGTTCCAGCGGGAGGATAAACCAAGAGACCCAGTACTTC	CASSSSGRINQETQYF
TRBV6-1	-	TRBJ1-1	-	TGTGCCAGCACCGAAAGCTTCTCAAACACTGAAGCTTTCTTT	CASTESFSNTEAFF
TRBV5-8	-	TRBJ2-1	TRBD1	TGTGCCAGCAGCCCAAGGGACAGGGACCTTAGTGAGCAGTTCTTC	CASSPRDRDLSEQFF
TRBV5-6	-	TRBJ1-5	-	TGTGCCAGCAGCTGGGGCTGGGGCAATCAGCCCCAGCATTTT	CASSWGWGNQPQHF
TRBV6-5	-	TRBJ1-2	-	TGTGCCAGCAGTTACCGCCGGGGGTGGGTGAGCTATGGCTACACCTTC	CASSYRRGWVSYGYTF
TRBV4-1	-	TRBJ2-7	TRBD1	TGCGCCAGCAGCCCCCGGGACAGGGGGCCCTACGAGCAGTACTTC	CASSPRDRGPYEQYF
TRBV10-2	-	TRBJ1-3	TRBD1	TGCGCCAGCAGTGATCCCGGACAGGGAGCACACACCATATATTTT	CASSDPGQGAHTIYF
TRBV28	few	TRBJ1-5	-	TGTGCCAGCAATCGGGGGGGCTTGGGTCAGCCCCAGCATTTT	CASNRGGLGQPQHF